The clone carrying this TCR beta chain was detected ten times or more. What it binds is not known. Production of TCR cDNA was by 5'RACE template switching, which also added a universal primer site and UMIs. TCRdb re-called the 5' RACE reads through MiXCR, storing one row per CDR3 protein. The sample yields 250,000 to 350,000 distinct CDR3 sequences, around 4.5% seen once. The data are from a study of T cells after yellow fever vaccination. Study-level points and caveats: The study noted that FACS-sorted repertoires could contain abundant clonotypes contaminating from the bulk population.

This sequence was found in a man younger than 30 who received the YFV17D yellow fever vaccine. This sample comprised PBMCs, obtained 15 days after the yellow fever booster vaccination.

The CDR3 DNA reads TGTGCCAGCAGTTACTCGTCAGGGTCCAATGAGCAGTTCTTC. Translation: CASSYSSGSNEQFF. This chain joins TRBV6-5 and TRBJ2-1; D perhaps matches TRBD1 (5 bases). The CDR3 length is 14 residues. Per the germline V gene, CDR1 is MNHEY and CDR2 is SVGAGI. With 0 bases removed from V and 6 bases from J, the gap between germline ends came to 9 bases.